The rows below give T cell receptor beta chains drawn from one sample of a study of spatial heterogeneity in lung cancer. TCRdb recomputed calls from the 5' RACE reads with MiXCR, one row per CDR3 protein. The table has 50,000 to 65,000 distinct CDR3 sequences, approximately 7% seen once. The sample here was PBMCs, taken at surgery. These TCRs come from a female donor with early-stage non-small cell lung cancer. Both conserved end residues are part of each CDR3. A D gene is named only where the DNA matches it firmly. Clone size is not always given. Where it is, it says once, few, many or a class for expanded clones.

V gene,J gene,clone size,D gene,CDR3 DNA,CDR3 protein
TRBV5-1,TRBJ2-5,many,NA,TGCGCCAGCAGATCCGGGGACTCCGCGGGGACCCAGTACTTC,CASRSGDSAGTQYF
TRBV7-9,TRBJ1-6,many,NA,TGTGCCAGCAGCTTATCGGGGGCCTCACCCCTCCACTTT,CASSLSGASPLHF
TRBV7-2,TRBJ1-6,few,NA,TGTGCCAGCTCCCCCGGGACGAGGGCTTCACCCCTCCACTTT,CASSPGTRASPLHF
TRBV2,TRBJ1-3,many,TRBD1,TGTGCCAGCATCCCGGACAGGAGCTCTGGAAACACCATATATTTT,CASIPDRSSGNTIYF
TRBV20-1,TRBJ2-6,many,NA,TGCAGTGCTAGACCGGGCTCTGGGGCCAACGTCCTGACTTTC,CSARPGSGANVLTF
TRBV7-8,TRBJ2-4,few,NA,TGTGCCAGCAAACGTCAGAGGGACCAGGCGGGCATTCAGTACTTC,CASKRQRDQAGIQYF
TRBV7-6,TRBJ2-7,few,TRBD2,TGTGCCAGCAGCCCCGTGGGACTACTCACCTACGAGCAGTACTTC,CASSPVGLLTYEQYF
TRBV7-2,TRBJ2-7,many,NA,TGTGCCAGCAGCTTTGCCCAGGGTGGCGAGCAGTACTTC,CASSFAQGGEQYF
TRBV4-2,TRBJ2-7,medium-sized,NA,TGTGCCAGCAGCCAAGTCGACAGTAACTACGAGCAGTACTTC,CASSQVDSNYEQYF
TRBV3-1,TRBJ1-2,few,TRBD1,TGTGCCAGCAGACCGTACCGGACAGGGTCAAACTATGGCTACACCTTC,CASRPYRTGSNYGYTF
TRBV3-1,TRBJ2-7,many,NA,TGTGCCAGCAGCCAACGGACAGCCGCAGTAGCTCGCGGGCAGTACTTC,CASSQRTAAVARGQYF
TRBV4-2,TRBJ2-7,NA,NA,TGTGCCAGCAGCCAAGCCCGGGGATACGAGCAGTACTTC,CASSQARGYEQYF
TRBV4-3,TRBJ2-3,NA,NA,TGCGCCAGCAGCCCCGACTCGGGCGGGGTCACAGATACGCAGTATTTT,CASSPDSGGVTDTQYF
TRBV6-2/TRBV6-3,TRBJ1-5,NA,NA,TGTGCCAGCAGGACCAATCAGCCCCAGCATTTT,CASRTNQPQHF
TRBV5-6,TRBJ1-1,many,NA,TGTGCCAGCAGCTTGGCCGGGCAAACGAACACTGAAGCTTTCTTT,CASSLAGQTNTEAFF
TRBV6-5,TRBJ1-1,many,NA,TGTGCCAGCAGCCGTGATTACACTGAAGCTTTCTTT,CASSRDYTEAFF
TRBV7-2,TRBJ1-3,NA,NA,TGTGCCAGCAGCTTATCACTGCCGGGCTCTGGAAACACCATATATTTT,CASSLSLPGSGNTIYF
TRBV2,TRBJ2-3,many,NA,TGTGCCAGCAGAGGGGGGACAGATACGCAGTATTTT,CASRGGTDTQYF
TRBV15,TRBJ2-1,NA,NA,TGTGCCACCAGCAGCAGGGGGGACGAGCAGTTCTTC,CATSSRGDEQFF
TRBV23-1,TRBJ1-1,many,NA,TGCGCCAGCAGTCCTTCGACAGAAACTGAAGCTTTCTTT,CASSPSTETEAFF
TRBV28,TRBJ1-6,many,NA,TGTGCCAGCTCCGGGGCTGGGGAGGGTAATTCACCCCTCCACTTT,CASSGAGEGNSPLHF
TRBV19,TRBJ1-5,NA,NA,TGTGCCAGTAGTATGTACGCGTGGGAGCCCCAGCATTTT,CASSMYAWEPQHF
TRBV3-1,TRBJ2-3,NA,NA,TGTGCCAGCAGCCAAGTTGCGGGGTTCACAGATACGCAGTATTTT,CASSQVAGFTDTQYF
TRBV6-5,TRBJ2-7,many,TRBD1,TGTGCCAGCAGCCCAGGGACAGGGACAGCCTACGAGCAGTACTTC,CASSPGTGTAYEQYF
TRBV5-5,TRBJ1-4,many,NA,TGTGCCAGCAGGGGCCCAAACAGCCCACTGTTTTTT,CASRGPNSPLFF